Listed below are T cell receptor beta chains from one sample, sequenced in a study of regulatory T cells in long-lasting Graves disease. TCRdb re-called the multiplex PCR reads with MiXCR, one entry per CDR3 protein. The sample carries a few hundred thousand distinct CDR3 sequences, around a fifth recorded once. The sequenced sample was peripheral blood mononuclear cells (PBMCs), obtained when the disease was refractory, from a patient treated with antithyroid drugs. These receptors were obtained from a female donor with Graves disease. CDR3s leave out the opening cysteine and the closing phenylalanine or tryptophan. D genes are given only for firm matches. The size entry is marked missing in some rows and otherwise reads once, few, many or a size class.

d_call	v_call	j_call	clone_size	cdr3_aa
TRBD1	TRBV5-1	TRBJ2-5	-	ASSPTRDSFTQETQY
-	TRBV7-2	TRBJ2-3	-	ASSTLIPGRGGDTQY
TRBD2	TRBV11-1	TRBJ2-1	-	ASSFFLSGGRVYEQF
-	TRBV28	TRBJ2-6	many	ASSSLGLGAGANVLT
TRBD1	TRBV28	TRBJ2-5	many	ARGTAPPETQY
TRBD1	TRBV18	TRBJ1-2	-	ASSPPGQGGYGYT
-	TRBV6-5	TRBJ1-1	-	ASSYVPGRDTEAF
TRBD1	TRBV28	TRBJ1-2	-	ASSLTGGREYGYT
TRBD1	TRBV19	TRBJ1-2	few	ASRDRVNYGYT
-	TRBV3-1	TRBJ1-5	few	ASSQDSIQPQH
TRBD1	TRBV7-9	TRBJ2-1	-	ASAPGQLSNEQF
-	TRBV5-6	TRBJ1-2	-	ASSPDAASYGYT
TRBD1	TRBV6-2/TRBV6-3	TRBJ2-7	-	ATQGILYEQY
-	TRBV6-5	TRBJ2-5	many	ASSYWDGKETQY
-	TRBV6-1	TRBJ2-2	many	ASRRQGLNTGELF
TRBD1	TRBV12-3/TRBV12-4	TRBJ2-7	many	ASSFGTVTQY
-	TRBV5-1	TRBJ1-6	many	ASSLLPENSPLH
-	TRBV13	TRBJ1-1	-	ASSCWADGRAEAF
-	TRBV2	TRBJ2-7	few	ASSELGFTEQY
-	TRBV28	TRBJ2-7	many	ASSFNRDEQY
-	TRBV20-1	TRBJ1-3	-	SARDSGAGNTIY
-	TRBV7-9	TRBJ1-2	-	ASSLEPEGGYT
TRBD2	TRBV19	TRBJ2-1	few	ASSISFWTSGPLGQF
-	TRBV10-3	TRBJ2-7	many	AISEGFGQGTYEQY
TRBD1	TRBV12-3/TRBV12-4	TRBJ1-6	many	ASSLGGQHSPLH
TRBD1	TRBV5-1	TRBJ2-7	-	ATKRGTADYEQY
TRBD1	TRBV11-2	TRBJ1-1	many	ASSLLYRGGEAF
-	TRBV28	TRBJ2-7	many	ASRQGGNSEQY
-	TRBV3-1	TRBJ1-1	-	ASSCGQTGAEAF
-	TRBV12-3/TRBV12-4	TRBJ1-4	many	ASSKGEGAEKLF
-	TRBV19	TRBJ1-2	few	ASSTQTEIWGYT
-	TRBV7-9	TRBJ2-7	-	ASSLKRVPYEQY
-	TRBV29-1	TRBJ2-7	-	SVDAGRNYEQY
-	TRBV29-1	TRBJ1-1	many	SVLRGMDTEAF
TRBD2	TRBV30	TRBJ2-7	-	AWSARLAGESEQY
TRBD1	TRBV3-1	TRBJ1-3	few	ASSQWDRGSGNTIY
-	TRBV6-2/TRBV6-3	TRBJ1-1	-	ASSYFRQLMNTEAF